These 8 T cell receptor beta chains were all obtained from the same sample, sequenced in a study of T cells in localized non-small cell lung cancer. Sequencing used immunoSEQ multiplex PCR; TCRdb keeps in-frame clones, though not all of them. Among tens of thousands of clones listed, 75% to 90% were seen once. The sequences come from peripheral blood mononuclear cells, collected before any cancer treatment. The source is a male donor older than 55 with stage II lung adenocarcinoma.

The chain links TRBV9 to TRBJ2-5, with D possibly being TRBD1 (5 bases). Germline lookup yields CDR1 SGDLS and CDR2 YYNGEE. V lost 4 bases, J lost 3 bases, and 13 bases lay in between. The CDR3 length is 14 residues. The CDR3 sequence is CASSPGVREETQYF. The DNA of the CDR3 is TGTGCCAGCAGCCCCGGAGTCAGGGAAGAGACCCAGTACTTC.

The chain employs TRBV7-6 and TRBJ2-5, with D hard to call. With 3 bases removed from V and 2 bases from J, the gap between germline ends came to 7 bases. This CDR3 spans 13 amino acids. Germline assignment: CDR1 SGHVS and CDR2 FNYEAQ. For the CDR3, the DNA is TGTGCCAGCAGCTTGGCCCAGCAAGAGACCCAGTACTTC. Amino acid sequence: CASSLAQQETQYF.

V is TRBV19 and J is TRBJ2-1, with D perhaps TRBD1 or TRBD2 (6 bases each). V was cut by 5 bases and J by 0 bases, with 23 bases left in between. The CDR3 has 19 amino acids. Germline V gene sequence: CDR1 LNHDA, CDR2 SQIVND (reference sequence). CDR3 region: CASSPTGRGAESSYNEQFF. The CDR3 nucleotides read TGTGCCAGTAGTCCAACAGGGCGGGGAGCGGAGAGCTCCTACAATGAGCAGTTCTTC.

The gene calls are TRBV2 and TRBJ2-3; D unresolved. Per germline, CDR1 SNHLY and CDR2 FYNNEI. Trimming stripped 6 bases from V and 0 bases from J, with 16 bases between. The CDR3 loop spans 16 amino acids. CDR3 loop: CASRADVAGSTDTQYF. The CDR3 nucleotides read TGTGCCAGCAGAGCAGACGTGGCAGGTAGCACAGATACGCAGTATTTT.

This clone was counted only a few times. The rearrangement uses TRBV7-8 and TRBJ1-1, with no clear D. Deletions cut 3 bases from V and 1 base from J, with 18 bases between. Germline lookup yields CDR1 SGHVS and CDR2 FQNEAQ. This CDR3 is 17 amino acids long. The CDR3 bases are TGTGCCAGCAGCTTGGCGGGATCGGTCTCGAGGAACACTGAAGCTTTCTTT. Its protein product is CASSLAGSVSRNTEAFF.

On this clone itself: This sample also contains other DNA sequences that code for the same CDR3. This chain connects TRBV15 to TRBJ1-2; the D is unclear. This CDR3 contains 13 residues. V was cut by 6 bases and J by 4 bases, with 12 bases left in between. Germline V gene lookup returns CDR1 LNHNV and CDR2 YYDKDF (reference sequence). In DNA form, the CDR3 reads TGTGCCACCAGTTCCCTGAAGGGCTATGGCTACACCTTC. As protein: CATSSLKGYGYTF.

CDR3 DNA: TGTGCCAGCAGTTTGGGGAGAGGCTACGAGCAGTACTTC. Translating gives CASSLGRGYEQYF. This chain connects TRBV28 to TRBJ2-7; maybe TRBD2 (5 bases). Germline V CDR1 and CDR2: MDHEN, SYDVKM. V lost 3 bases and J lost 3, with 9 bases in between. This CDR3 comprises 13 residues.

The chain recombines TRBV7-9 with TRBJ1-1; D is unresolved. V was cut by 5 bases and J by 0 bases, with 13 bases left in between. The CDR3 consists of 15 residues. Germline V lookup: CDR1 SEHNR, CDR2 FQNEAQ (reference sequence). The CDR3 spells CASSPRMAMNTEAFF. The CDR3 DNA sequence: TGTGCCAGCAGCCCGCGTATGGCCATGAACACTGAAGCTTTCTTT.